The T cell receptor beta chain under discussion was sequenced for a study of cytomegalovirus exposure and HLA in healthy donors. Germline V CDR1 and CDR2: PRHDT, FYEKMQ (reference sequence). CDR3 length: 15 residues. Trimming cost V 4 bases and J 4 bases; bases outside gene matches: 6. Both 60 Vbeta primers and 13 Jbeta primers went into the PCR. Profiling relied on immunoSEQ multiplex PCR, and the TCRdb table lists in-frame clones only, not all of them. The data contain 200,000 to 250,000 clones, around 80% of them seen just once; the ten biggest clones take up roughly 0.7%. The chain joins TRBV13 to TRBJ2-7, with TRBD2 identical over 11 bases. Sequenced sample: PBMCs. The clonotype originates from a boy aged 2 to 10 in good health and CMV-seronegative. The CDR3 is CASSSLTSGIYEQYF. CDR3 DNA sequence: TGTGCCAGCAGCTCCCTGACTAGCGGGATTTACGAGCAGTACTTC.